Below, 28 T cell receptor beta chains from the same sample are listed, as sequenced in a study of blood T cell repertoires in COVID-19. The table came from immunoSEQ multiplex PCR; TCRdb's copy has only in-frame clones and leaves some out. This sample has 200,000 or so clones, with approximately 80% found just once. The source material was PBMCs or T cells enriched from blood (not recorded which). These receptors originate from a woman aged 40 to 50 with acute COVID-19.

The chain combines TRBV11-3 with TRBJ1-1; no firm D call. Germline V gene sequence: CDR1 SGHNT, CDR2 YENEEA. Trimming took 4 bases from V and 3 from J, leaving 15 bases between them. This CDR3 has 15 amino acids. The CDR3 sequence is CASSSGWGSDTEAFF. In nucleotides, the CDR3 is TGTGCCAGCAGCTCGGGGTGGGGTTCTGACACTGAAGCTTTCTTT. Full variable domain (rest looked up from reference TRBV11-3 and TRBJ1-1): EAGVVQSPRYKIIEKKQPVAFWCNPISGHNTLYWYLQNLGQGPELLIRYENEEAVDDSQLPKDRFSAERLKGVDSTLKIQPAELGDSAVYLCASSSGWGSDTEAFFGQGTRLTVV.

In its sample, this clone was seen once. The chain carries TRBV6-2 or TRBV6-3 and TRBJ2-1; 14 positions agree with TRBD2. Looked up from germline, CDR1 is MNHEY and CDR2 is SVGEGT. This CDR3 spans 15 amino acids. Trimming cost V 5 bases and J 6 bases; bases outside gene matches: 3. In DNA form, the CDR3 reads TGTGCCAGCAGTCCGACTAGCGGGAGGGCCAATGAGCAGTTCTTC. Translation: CASSPTSGRANEQFF.

Details on this clone: Other DNA sequences within the sample encode an identical CDR3. The chain links TRBV6-4 to TRBJ2-3; 8 positions match TRBD2. The CDR3 is 16 residues long. J lost 1 base, V lost 2 bases, and 5 bases had no gene match. Germline values: CDR1 MRHNA, CDR2 SNTAGT. The CDR3 DNA reads TGTGCCAGCAGTGACGGCAGCGGGAGTGGCACAGATACGCAGTATTTT. As protein: CASSDGSGSGTDTQYF.

In nucleotides, the CDR3 is TGTGCCAGCAGCCCGGGACAGAACACCGGGGAGCTGTTTTTT. The encoded protein is CASSPGQNTGELFF. The chain recombines TRBV5-4 with TRBJ2-2; tentative D call: TRBD1 (6 bases). V lost 4 bases, J lost 1 base, and 8 bases lay in between. Germline loops: CDR1 SGHNT, CDR2 YYREEE (reference sequence). This CDR3 is 14 amino acids long.

The J gene is TRBJ2-7, the V gene TRBV19; possibly TRBD2 for D (5 bases). The CDR3 has 13 amino acids. Trimming took 3 bases from V and 5 from J, leaving 11 bases between them. Germline V gene lookup returns CDR1 LNHDA and CDR2 SQIVND (reference sequence). The CDR3 bases are TGTGCCAGTAGTATGGCCGGGGTTCACGAGCAGTACTTC. It encodes CASSMAGVHEQYF.

The chain uses TRBV11-2 and TRBJ1-4; 7 bases agree with TRBD1. The V gene's germline CDR1 is SGHAT and CDR2 FQNNGV. Losses at the gene ends were 5 bases for V and 7 bases for J; bases not matched to a gene: 19. The CDR3 has 18 residues. CDR3 in amino acids: CASSARQGIRIVGEKLFF. The CDR3 DNA sequence: TGTGCCAGCAGCGCCCGACAGGGAATAAGGATAGTAGGTGAAAAACTGTTTTTT.

The genes are TRBV28 and TRBJ2-1; 11 nucleotides agree with TRBD2. In germline, CDR1 is MDHEN, CDR2 SYDVKM. The CDR3 runs 17 residues. Trimming took 3 bases from V and 8 from J; bases not matched to a gene: 12. The CDR3 DNA reads TGTGCCAGCAGTTTCCGCAAGGTAGCGGGAGGGCCGGATGAGCAGTTCTTC. Protein product: CASSFRKVAGGPDEQFF.

The chain is built from TRBV5-6 and TRBJ1-4; 7 nucleotides align to TRBD1. Trimming at V came to 4 bases and at J to 4 bases, leaving 7 bases not matched to a gene. From germline, CDR1 is SGHDT and CDR2 YYEEEE. The CDR3 covers 15 residues. CDR3 nucleotides: TGTGCCAGCAGCACCTGGGACAGTAGTAATGAAAAACTGTTTTTT. It is translated as CASSTWDSSNEKLFF. The variable domain in full, with the rest retrieved from reference TRBV5-6 and TRBJ1-4, is DAGVTQSPTHLIKTRGQQVTLRCSPKSGHDTVSWYQQALGQGPQFIFQYYEEEERQRGNFPDRFSGHQFPNYSSELNVNALLLGDSALYLCASSTWDSSNEKLFFGSGTQLSVL.

The chain couples TRBV7-6 to TRBJ2-5; D may be TRBD2 (7 bases). CDR3 size: 12 residues. Looked up from germline, CDR1 is SGHVS and CDR2 is FNYEAQ. V lost 4 bases and J 6 bases, leaving 9 bases between the germline ends. As DNA, the CDR3 is TGTGCCAGCAGCTCCGGGGGGCAGACCCAGTACTTC. Translation gives CASSSGGQTQYF.

V and J are TRBV11-3 and TRBJ2-2; D call uncertain. Per the germline V gene, CDR1 is SGHNT and CDR2 is YENEEA. Trimming cost V 0 bases and J 6 bases, with 8 bases left between them. This CDR3 spans 14 amino acids. The CDR3 coding sequence is TGTGCCAGCAGCTTAGATTCCCGGGCCGGGGAGCTGTTTTTT. This codes for CASSLDSRAGELFF.

V gene TRBV9 combines with J gene TRBJ2-3; TRBD1 agrees at 9 bases. J was trimmed by 4 bases and V by 1 base; bases with no gene match: 10. The CDR3 runs to 17 residues. Germline V lookup: CDR1 SGDLS, CDR2 YYNGEE. The CDR3 sequence: CASSVKWGTGNADTQYF. CDR3 DNA sequence: TGTGCCAGCAGCGTAAAGTGGGGGACAGGGAACGCAGATACGCAGTATTTT. The full variable domain, in which reference TRBV9 and TRBJ2-3 provide the parts outside the CDR3, is DSGVTQTPKHLITATGQRVTLRCSPRSGDLSVYWYQQSLDQGLQFLIQYYNGEERAKGNILERFSAQQFPDLHSELNLSSLELGDSALYFCASSVKWGTGNADTQYFGPGTRLTVL.

This chain connects TRBV5-1 to TRBJ2-3, with 8 bases matching TRBD2. The J segment lost 2 bases and the V segment lost 3 bases, leaving 5 bases of the junction unmatched. The CDR3 is made up of 15 amino acids. Germline V gene data show CDR1 as SGHRS and CDR2 as YFSETQ. DNA for the CDR3: TGCGCCAGCAGCTCAGCGGGGGATACCACAGATACGCAGTATTTT. Its translation is CASSSAGDTTDTQYF.

This chain connects TRBV6-1 to TRBJ1-5; perhaps TRBD1 as D (5 bases). Germline CDR1 is MNHNS and CDR2 is SASEGT. This CDR3 has 14 residues. Trimming shortened V by 3 bases and J by 6 bases, and 12 bases separated the two germline ends. CDR3 loop: CASSDTPGVQPQHF. CDR3 coding DNA: TGTGCCAGCAGTGACACCCCGGGGGTTCAGCCCCAGCATTTT.

The chain has TRBV4-2 and TRBJ2-1, with 10 bases fitting TRBD1. CDR1 and CDR2 (germline): LGHNA, YNFKEQ. CDR3 length equals 16 residues. J was trimmed by 5 bases and V by 0 bases; bases with no gene match: 4. The CDR3 DNA is TGTGCCAGCAGCCAAGATGACAGGGGGCTGGACAATGAGCAGTTCTTC. It codes for CASSQDDRGLDNEQFF.

This chain joins TRBV7-2 and TRBJ1-1; D gene uncertain. V was clipped by 5 bases and J by 1 base, with 8 bases between them. CDR1 and CDR2 from the germline V gene are SGHTA and FQGNSA. This CDR3 contains 13 residues. The CDR3 DNA sequence: TGTGCCAGCAGCCCACTCCGGAACACTGAAGCTTTCTTT. Translated, it gives CASSPLRNTEAFF.

This clone has only a few counts. V and J are TRBV9 and TRBJ2-7; TRBD2 matches at 11 bases. Germline assignment: CDR1 SGDLS and CDR2 YYNGEE. The V gene end was trimmed by 3 bases and the J gene end by 4 bases; junction bases not matched to a gene: 9. The CDR3 extends over 16 amino acids. The CDR3 loop reads CASSAVMTSGAYEQYF. For the CDR3, the DNA is TGTGCCAGCAGCGCTGTAATGACTAGCGGGGCGTACGAGCAGTACTTC. Filled out from reference TRBV9 and TRBJ2-7, the complete variable domain reads DSGVTQTPKHLITATGQRVTLRCSPRSGDLSVYWYQQSLDQGLQFLIQYYNGEERAKGNILERFSAQQFPDLHSELNLSSLELGDSALYFCASSAVMTSGAYEQYFGPGTRLTVT.

The sample holds one count of this clone. V is TRBV6-1 and J is TRBJ1-5; the match to TRBD1 covers 7 bases. Germline V lookup: CDR1 MNHNS, CDR2 SASEGT. J was trimmed by 9 bases and V by 1 base; bases with no gene match: 21. The CDR3 totals 19 residues. The CDR3: CASSEVDVMMGQYPGPQHF. The DNA for the CDR3 is TGTGCCAGCAGTGAAGTCGACGTTATGATGGGACAGTATCCCGGGCCCCAGCATTTT.

This clone was counted between two and nine times. The rearrangement uses TRBV7-3 and TRBJ1-5, with TRBD1 as a possible D gene (6 bases). Trimming took 1 base from V and 3 from J, leaving 10 bases between them. The germline V gene encodes CDR1 SGHTA and CDR2 FQGTGA. The CDR3 covers 15 residues. CDR3 coding DNA: TGTGCCAGCAGCTTAAGTGGGGGCCTCAATCAGCCCCAGCATTTT. Its translation is CASSLSGGLNQPQHF.

V and J are TRBV2 and TRBJ2-4; no reliable D call. The CDR3 consists of 12 residues. The V gene's germline CDR1 is SNHLY and CDR2 FYNNEI. V shed 8 bases and J shed 0 bases, with 5 bases lying between them. CDR3 nucleotide sequence: TGTGCCAGCGGCAGAGCCAAAAACATTCAGTACTTC. Residues: CASGRAKNIQYF. The full variable domain, in which reference TRBV2 and TRBJ2-4 provide the parts outside the CDR3, is EPEVTQTPSHQVTQMGQEVILRCVPISNHLYFYWYRQILGQKVEFLVSFYNNEISEKSEIFDDQFSVERPDGSNFTLKIRSTKLEDSAMYFCASGRAKNIQYFGAGTRLSVL.

A few counts support this clone. The genes are TRBV5-1 and TRBJ2-7; TRBD1 is a possible D gene (6 bases). The CDR3 runs to 14 residues. The germline V gene has CDR1 SGHRS and CDR2 YFSETQ. Trimming shortened V by 1 base and J by 3 bases, and 11 bases separated the two germline ends. This CDR3 reads CASSLHQDSYEQYF. The CDR3 DNA reads as TGCGCCAGCAGCTTGCATCAGGACAGCTACGAGCAGTACTTC.

In this sample, this clone turned up once. The chain employs TRBV4-1 and TRBJ2-3; no clear D. The CDR3 covers 15 residues. The V gene's germline CDR1 is MGHRA and CDR2 YSYEKL. Trimming stripped 1 base from V and 0 bases from J, with 8 bases between. The CDR3 protein is CASSQVLLSTDTQYF. The CDR3 DNA follows: TGCGCCAGCAGCCAAGTACTGCTTAGCACAGATACGCAGTATTTT.

Comment on this clone: Additional DNA sequences in this sample encode the identical CDR3. The V call is TRBV9, the J call TRBJ2-7, with D possibly matching TRBD1 (5 bases). Germline CDR1 and CDR2: SGDLS and YYNGEE. V shed 0 bases and J shed 0 bases, with 7 bases lying between them. The CDR3 consists of 14 residues. This CDR3 is CASSVGQNSYEQYF. CDR3 nucleotides: TGTGCCAGCAGCGTAGGACAGAACTCCTACGAGCAGTACTTC.

J is TRBJ1-2 and V is TRBV15, with D possibly matching TRBD1 (6 bases). CDR1 and CDR2 from the germline V gene are LNHNV and YYDKDF (reference sequence). CDR3 length equals 14 residues. V gave up 1 base and J gave up 5 bases, with 11 bases separating them. The CDR3 DNA sequence: TGTGCCACCAGCAGAGTGGACAGCAGATATGGCTACACCTTC. Its protein is CATSRVDSRYGYTF.

The rearrangement uses TRBV3-1 (or the pseudogene TRBV3-2) and TRBJ2-3; 8 bases map to TRBD2. V was clipped by 5 bases and J by 6 bases; unmatched bases: 4. The CDR3 totals 13 residues. Germline values: CDR1 LGHDT, CDR2 YNNKEL (reference sequence). In DNA form, the CDR3 reads TGTGCCAGCAGCTTCCGGGGGGGGGATACGCAGTATTTT. Amino acids: CASSFRGGDTQYF.

The V gene is TRBV6-5, the J gene TRBJ1-5; 9 bases agree with TRBD1. Trimming cost V 4 bases and J 2 bases; bases outside gene matches: 6. This CDR3 region has 16 residues. Germline V CDR1 and CDR2: MNHEY, SVGAGI. The CDR3 is CASSSLDRGGNQPQHF. In DNA, the CDR3 is TGTGCCAGCAGTTCCCTGGACAGGGGAGGCAATCAGCCCCAGCATTTT.

The rearrangement links TRBV14 to TRBJ1-1; 7 bases map to TRBD1. From germline, CDR1 is SGHDN and CDR2 FVKESK. The junction had 3 bases not matched to a gene; V was cut back by 1 base and J by 4 bases. This CDR3 region has 14 residues. The CDR3 nucleotides read TGTGCCAGCAGCCAAGGTCAGGGGGGCACTGAAGCTTTCTTT. It encodes CASSQGQGGTEAFF.

The chain joins TRBV5-1 to TRBJ2-6; D possibly corresponds to TRBD2 (5 bases). The CDR3 runs 15 residues. Deletions cut 5 bases from V and 2 bases from J, with 11 bases between. From germline, CDR1 is SGHRS and CDR2 YFSETQ. CDR3 in amino acids: CASRDPGAGANVLTF. DNA for the CDR3: TGCGCCAGCAGGGATCCCGGGGCTGGGGCCAACGTCCTGACTTTC.

V gene TRBV7-9 combines with J gene TRBJ2-2; TRBD2 matches 7 bases. Germline lookup yields CDR1 SEHNR and CDR2 FQNEAQ (reference sequence). This CDR3 has 14 amino acids. With V trimmed by 2 bases and J by 6 bases, 3 bases remained unmatched. In DNA form, the CDR3 reads TGTGCCAGCAGCTTAAGCGGGGACGCCGGGGAGCTGTTTTTT. Its protein is CASSLSGDAGELFF.